Listed below are T cell receptor beta chains from one sample, sequenced in a study of T cells in localized non-small cell lung cancer. Sequencing was performed with immunoSEQ multiplex PCR; in TCRdb, only in-frame clones are kept and a portion is missing. The table has tens of thousands of clones, around 86% seen once; the top ten hold 7% to 9%. The sequencing used peripheral blood, collected before any cancer treatment. The receptors were sampled from a woman between 18 and 50 years old with stage III lung adenocarcinoma. Both conserved end residues are part of each CDR3. Fields, in order: J gene, V gene, CDR3 protein.

>TRBJ2-7|TRBV6-1
CASRGQGDSYEQYF
>TRBJ1-1|TRBV30
CAWSVSGQGTIPEAFF
>TRBJ2-5|TRBV5-4
CASSLILAEETQYF
>TRBJ2-2|TRBV5-1
CASSTGTGEGGELFF
>TRBJ1-2|TRBV6-5
CASSDFGGNYGYTF
>TRBJ2-6|TRBV5-5
CASSELPGQAPSGANVLTF
>TRBJ1-1|TRBV5-1
CASSLVAKDFMNTEAFF
>TRBJ1-5|TRBV5-5
CASSLEGPQRRQPQHF
>TRBJ2-6|TRBV19
CASTTTGAYYSGANVLTF
>TRBJ2-6|TRBV25-1
CAILGGSKGANVLTF
>TRBJ1-4|TRBV5-4
CASSHSSRTNEKLFF
>TRBJ2-7|TRBV6-1
CASRIWGQEDYEQYF
>TRBJ1-1|TRBV20-1
CSATPGTEAFF
>TRBJ2-1|TRBV5-1
CASTFSPDKANEQFF
>TRBJ2-5|TRBV7-6
CASSIGTAQETQYF
>TRBJ2-1|TRBV2
CASRGGQQYVF
>TRBJ1-5|TRBV5-5
CASSVQGYSNQPQHF
>TRBJ2-5|TRBV5-1
CASSLYGARETQYF
>TRBJ2-5|TRBV5-1
CASSLSIETQYF
>TRBJ2-3|TRBV19
CASSIYGRRTDTQYF
>TRBJ1-6|TRBV10-2
CASSEQGINSPLHF
>TRBJ2-7|TRBV2
CASSAGQGVSYEQYF
>TRBJ2-1|TRBV9
CASSVRIAGEQFF
>TRBJ1-2|TRBV6-5
CASSYSFGGPHGYTF
>TRBJ1-5|TRBV18
CASSQAPYRAPNQPQHF
>TRBJ1-2|TRBV30
CAWSPDRGDYGYTF
>TRBJ2-6|TRBV19
CASSISATSGANVLTF
>TRBJ2-7|TRBV5-1
CASSTPTRPGLKAYEQYF
>TRBJ2-3|TRBV11-2
CASSLDSPPSTDTQYF
>TRBJ1-3|TRBV2
CASSDGQVSISGNTIYF
>TRBJ1-2|TRBV11-1
CASNLGRGRDYGYTF
>TRBJ2-5|TRBV7-9
CASSLNGGETQYF
>TRBJ1-1|TRBV21-1
CASSKVRGETEAFF
>TRBJ2-1|TRBV5-1
CASSLASGDYDEQFF
>TRBJ2-1|TRBV7-2
CASSPSGGATGEQFF
>TRBJ2-7|TRBV5-6
CASSPTGGEQYF
>TRBJ2-7|TRBV15
CATRLAGGTDEQYF
>TRBJ2-1|TRBV30
CAWGRGNYNEQFF